The following is a TCR beta chain sequence with its context. Its antigen is not identified. These data come from a study of Ad26.COV2.S vaccination and SARS-CoV-2 variants. The study, taken as a whole, reports: Responses of T cells in total may have been underestimated by the TCR breadth and depth analyses.

Profiling relied on immunoSEQ multiplex PCR, and the TCRdb table lists in-frame clones only, not all of them. The profile covers hundreds of thousands of clones, with around 89% appearing a single time and roughly 1.5% taken by the ten largest. The treatment is: 15 to 20 received Ad26.COV2.S at low or high dose, single or two shots; about 5 received placebo; per-sample allocation not given. Day 63 after the first injection of vaccine or placebo was the sampling time. The CDR3 sequence is 15 residues long. Germline loops: CDR1 SGHRS, CDR2 YFSETQ. The trim removed 2 bases at V and 2 bases at J, leaving 3 bases unmatched.

This chain joins TRBV5-1 and TRBJ2-1, with TRBD2 matching 8 bases. Sample: peripheral blood, taken in a trial of Ad26.COV2.S vaccine versus placebo. This TCR came from a person between 18 and 59 years old who received the Ad26.COV2.S COVID-19 vaccine or a placebo. The CDR3 DNA sequence: TGCGCCAGCAGCTTTCTGGGACTAGCCTACAATGAGCAGTTCTTC. Its protein is CASSFLGLAYNEQFF.